The present entry profiles one T cell receptor beta chain with its context. With 7 bases removed from V and 3 bases from J, the gap between germline ends came to 15 bases. Germline assignment: CDR1 DFQATT and CDR2 SNEGSKA (reference sequence). The CDR3 contains 13 residues. The sample belongs to a study of identical twins. A universal primer site was incorporated via template switching, and the cDNA contained unique molecular identifiers. MiXCR, run by TCRdb on the 5' RACE reads, gives a single entry per CDR3 protein. This sample carries 500,000 or so distinct CDR3 sequences, about 20% of them seen once, and the ten largest clones take around 0.91%. Another study also made use of these data, one on T cells expressing NK-cell markers. That study adds: There were seven HCMV-seropositive donors and one seronegative donor among the eight sequenced. Alpha-beta TCR T cells were the sole sorting target in several experiments, owing to an anti-gamma-delta TCR antibody. The leading position in the CD3+CD56-NKG2C+ fraction of a few donors also went to these clonotypes.

The chain has TRBV20-1 and TRBJ1-2; D remains ambiguous. The sequence derives from a woman aged 18 to 35 in good health. Sequencing was carried out using CD4+ T cells sorted from blood. CDR3 region: CSVQARGHYGYTF. The CDR3 DNA reads as TGCAGTGTTCAGGCCCGCGGCCACTATGGCTACACCTTC.